The present TCR beta chain was sequenced within a study of preoperative IRX-2 immunotherapy in early breast cancer. This CDR3 region has 14 residues. Trimming removed 4 bases from V and 1 base from J, with 11 bases in between. Germline V gene sequence: CDR1 GTSNPN, CDR2 SVGIG (reference sequence). Sequencing used immunoSEQ multiplex PCR; TCRdb keeps in-frame clones, though not all of them. This table has 90,000 to 100,000 clones, roughly 85% appearing once. Treatment denoted: preoperative locoregional IRX-2 cytokine immunotherapy. The TCR sequence derives from a human donor with breast cancer. This sequence joins TRBV30 and TRBJ1-5; the D gene is possibly TRBD1 (6 bases). The sample consisted of tumor tissue, taken after IRX-2 immunotherapy. Here the CDR3 DNA reads TGTGCCTGGACCGACGGACAGAGCAATCAGCCCCAGCATTTT. Protein: CAWTDGQSNQPQHF. The full variable domain, in which reference TRBV30 and TRBJ1-5 provide the parts outside the CDR3, is SQTIHQWPATLVQPVGSPLSLECTVEGTSNPNLYWYRQAAGRGLQLLFYSVGIGQISSEVPQNLSASRPQDRQFILSSKKLLLSDSGFYLCAWTDGQSNQPQHFGDGTRLSIL.